The table lists the clone carrying this TCR beta chain with a few counts. CDR1 is DFQATT and CDR2 is SNEGSKA in the germline V gene (reference sequence). Trimming removed 5 bases at V and 3 bases at J, with 13 bases between. There are 13 residues in the CDR3. RNA transcripts gave rise to amplified TCR beta CDR3 regions. When the TCR CDR3 underwent first-round RT-PCR, the HTBI primer set was used. TCRdb ran MiXCR on the multiplex PCR reads and lists one entry per CDR3 protein. The sample lists 300,000 to 350,000 distinct CDR3 sequences, approximately 13% occurring once. This record comes from a study of T cells in Graves' hyperthyroidism and ophthalmopathy.

This sequence was found in a woman aged 25-40 years with Graves' hyperthyroidism. The V call is TRBV20-1, the J call TRBJ1-1, with a weak D call TRBD1 (6 bases). The sample consisted of blood. The CDR3 reads CSAEQGVDTEAFF. The CDR3, as DNA: TGCAGTGCTGAACAGGGAGTGGACACTGAAGCTTTCTTT.